The 31 T cell receptor beta chains in this list originate from one sample, sequenced in a study of blood T cell repertoires in COVID-19. The table came from immunoSEQ multiplex PCR; TCRdb's copy has only in-frame clones and leaves some out. This sample carries some 250,000 clones, 75% to 85% of them seen once, and the ten largest clones take 9.5% to 15%. The specimen sequenced was peripheral blood. The receptors derive from an older woman with active or convalescent COVID-19.

CDR3 region: CASSELRGNSPLHF. The CDR3 coding sequence is TGTGCCAGCAGTGAGCTCAGGGGTAATTCACCCCTCCACTTT. V gene TRBV6-1 combines with J gene TRBJ1-6; possible D gene TRBD1, 6 bases. CDR1 and CDR2 from the germline V gene are MNHNS and SASEGT. CDR3 length equals 14 residues. V was clipped by 3 bases and J by 6 bases, with 9 bases between them.

The V and J genes are TRBV5-4 and TRBJ1-4, with D possibly matching TRBD1 (6 bases). The CDR3 has 15 residues. The V end was cut by 4 bases, the J end by 10 bases, with 20 bases between. In germline, CDR1 is SGHNT, CDR2 YYREEE (reference sequence). The CDR3 DNA reads TGTGCCAGCAGCCCCACAGGGAACGGACGGGGAAAACTGTTTTTT. This translates into CASSPTGNGRGKLFF.

This chain connects TRBV9 to TRBJ2-1, with TRBD2 matching over 12 bases. The CDR3 has 18 amino acids. After removal of 0 bases from V and 6 bases from J, the junction contained 10 bases not matched to a gene. Germline assignment: CDR1 SGDLS and CDR2 YYNGEE. CDR3 nucleotides: TGTGCCAGCAGCGTAGAACAGGGCCTAGCGGGGGGGCCCAATGAGCAGTTCTTC. This gives the protein CASSVEQGLAGGPNEQFF.

The chain carries TRBV2 and TRBJ1-3, with 8 positions matching TRBD1. The CDR3 spans 15 residues. Germline-derived CDR1 and CDR2 are SNHLY and FYNNEI. J lost 0 bases, V lost 7 bases, and 5 bases had no gene match. The CDR3 spells CASKGQASSGNTIYF. The CDR3 region has the DNA TGTGCCAGCAAGGGACAGGCGAGCTCTGGAAACACCATATATTTT.

The chain couples TRBV6-2 or TRBV6-3 to TRBJ1-6, with D perhaps matching TRBD1 (5 bases). V was trimmed by 0 bases and J by 7 bases, leaving 16 bases between them. The length of the CDR3 is 17 residues. CDR1 MNHEY and CDR2 SVGEGT come from the germline V gene. The CDR3 spells CASSYSIEEQANSPLHF. The CDR3 bases are TGTGCCAGCAGTTACTCGATAGAGGAACAGGCGAATTCACCCCTCCACTTT.

As regards this clone: The sample holds other DNA sequences that translate to the same CDR3. The J gene is TRBJ2-5, the V gene TRBV5-1; 7 bases are shared with TRBD1. This CDR3 region has 14 residues. Germline V CDR1 and CDR2: SGHRS, YFSETQ. Losses at the gene ends were 0 bases for V and 5 bases for J; bases not matched to a gene: 4. The CDR3, as DNA: TGCGCCAGCAGCTTGGGACAGGGATGGGAGACCCAGTACTTC. Translation: CASSLGQGWETQYF.

In the case of this clone: An end of the junction does not agree with germline; a read error may underlie this. V usage is TRBV12-3 or TRBV12-4 and J usage is TRBJ2-7; TRBD2 is a possible D gene (6 bases). CDR3 length equals 12 residues. The CDR3 loop reads CVSRRAAYEQYF. Here the CDR3 DNA reads TGTGTCAGCAGGAGGGCTGCCTACGAGCAGTACTTC.

This rearrangement joins TRBV2 to TRBJ1-3, with 7 positions matching TRBD1. Germline CDR1 and CDR2: SNHLY and FYNNEI. Trimming at V came to 3 bases and at J to 0 bases, leaving 2 bases not matched to a gene. This CDR3 contains 15 residues. The CDR3 region has the DNA TGTGCCAGCAGTGAGAGACAGGGCTCTGGAAACACCATATATTTT. This encodes CASSERQGSGNTIYF.

This clone turned up a few times. This sequence joins TRBV6-2 or TRBV6-3 and TRBJ1-1, with D perhaps matching TRBD1 (5 bases). CDR1 is MNHEY, CDR2 SVGEGT, per germline. Deletions cut 1 base from V and 1 base from J, with 10 bases between. This CDR3 has 15 residues. CDR3 residues: CASSYWGVWNTEAFF. The CDR3 coding sequence is TGTGCCAGCAGTTACTGGGGGGTGTGGAACACTGAAGCTTTCTTT.

Comments on this clone: Distinct nucleotide sequences in the sample also encode this CDR3. The chain carries TRBV6-5 and TRBJ1-3; 10 bases line up with TRBD1. The CDR3 is 14 amino acids. After removal of 5 bases from V and 4 bases from J, the junction contained 2 bases not matched to a gene. The germline V gene encodes CDR1 MNHEY and CDR2 SVGAGI. The CDR3 nucleotides are TGTGCCAGCAGTCGACAGGGGGCCGGAAACACCATATATTTT. Protein: CASSRQGAGNTIYF.

The chain couples TRBV19 to TRBJ1-5; no clear D gene. CDR3 length: 14 residues. Trimming took off 2 bases at V and 1 base at J, with 6 bases between the two ends. CDR1 and CDR2 (germline): LNHDA, SQIVND (reference sequence). CDR3 nucleotides: TGTGCCAGTAGTATAACGGGGAGCAATCAGCCCCAGCATTTT. Its protein is CASSITGSNQPQHF.

This rearrangement joins TRBV2 to TRBJ1-6; weak D call: TRBD1 (5 bases). The V gene lost 7 bases and the J gene lost 6 bases, with 16 bases spanning the gap. CDR3 length: 15 amino acids. Looked up from germline, CDR1 is SNHLY and CDR2 is FYNNEI. As DNA, the CDR3 is TGTGCCAGCATCCGTCAGGGCGTTCGTAATTCACCCCTCCACTTT. This gives the protein CASIRQGVRNSPLHF.

The V call is TRBV6-5, the J call TRBJ1-2, with a possible D match to TRBD1 (5 bases). Germline V gene lookup returns CDR1 MNHEY and CDR2 SVGAGI. The length of the CDR3 is 11 residues. Trimming left V 11 bases short and J 3 bases short, with 10 bases between. CDR3 in amino acids: CAFEGDYGYTF. CDR3 in DNA: TGTGCCTTCGAAGGGGACTATGGCTACACCTTC.

The gene calls are TRBV7-9 and TRBJ1-5; a possible D gene is TRBD1 (6 bases). This CDR3 region has 13 residues. Per the germline V gene, CDR1 is SEHNR and CDR2 is FQNEAQ (reference sequence). V was clipped by 5 bases and J by 3 bases, with 8 bases between them. The CDR3 is CASSRTANQPQHF. The CDR3 bases are TGTGCCAGCAGCCGGACAGCCAATCAGCCCCAGCATTTT.

The rearrangement joins TRBV19 to TRBJ1-6, with TRBD1 matching 7 bases. Trimming took 9 bases from V and 13 from J; bases not matched to a gene: 12. Germline V gene data show CDR1 as LNHDA and CDR2 as SQIVND (reference sequence). The CDR3 sequence is 13 residues long. The CDR3 DNA follows: TGTGCCAGCTCAGGGGGTCCCCAATACCCCCTCCACTTT. It encodes CASSGGPQYPLHF.

This clone was detected once. The chain is built from TRBV27 and TRBJ1-1, with D maybe TRBD1 (5 bases). CDR1 and CDR2 (germline): MNHEY, SMNVEV (reference sequence). Trimming left V 0 bases short and J 2 bases short, with 10 bases between. CDR3 length: 15 residues. As DNA, the CDR3 is TGTGCCAGCAGTTTATCAAGACAGATTAACACTGAAGCTTTCTTT. This translates into CASSLSRQINTEAFF.

A few counts support this clone. The chain recombines TRBV5-4 with TRBJ1-2; 8 nucleotides match TRBD1. The CDR3 covers 15 residues. Trimming cost V 4 bases and J 7 bases; bases outside gene matches: 12. Germline assignment: CDR1 SGHNT and CDR2 YYREEE (reference sequence). CDR3 sequence reads: CASSTYDRGYFGYTF. CDR3 nucleotides: TGTGCCAGCAGCACATATGACAGGGGATATTTTGGCTACACCTTC.

V and J are TRBV6-2 or TRBV6-3 and TRBJ2-6; 10 bases are a match to TRBD1. CDR3 size: 20 residues. CDR1 and CDR2 (germline): MNHEY, SVGEGT. Losses at the gene ends were 6 bases for V and 0 bases for J; bases not matched to a gene: 14. CDR3 nucleotides: TGTGCCAGCAGCCGGACGGGACAGGGGACCCGGAGCTCTGGGGCCAACGTCCTGACTTTC. Protein: CASSRTGQGTRSSGANVLTF.

The V and J genes are TRBV11-3 and TRBJ1-2; maybe TRBD1 (5 bases). This CDR3 region has 15 residues. CDR1 and CDR2 (germline): SGHNT, YENEEA. V was trimmed by 3 bases and J by 5 bases, leaving 16 bases between them. CDR3 bases: TGTGCCAGCAGCTTCTTGGCAGGGAAGAAGTATGGCTACACCTTC. It specifies CASSFLAGKKYGYTF. Together with reference TRBV11-3 and TRBJ1-2, the CDR3 gives the full variable domain: EAGVVQSPRYKIIEKKQPVAFWCNPISGHNTLYWYLQNLGQGPELLIRYENEEAVDDSQLPKDRFSAERLKGVDSTLKIQPAELGDSAVYLCASSFLAGKKYGYTFGSGTRLTVV.

The chain joins TRBV6-1 to TRBJ1-2; the D gene is possibly TRBD1 (6 bases). The ends were cut back, 2 bases at V and 4 bases at J, with 11 bases in the middle. Germline loops: CDR1 MNHNS, CDR2 SASEGT. The CDR3 sequence is 14 residues long. The CDR3 loop is CASSERGGGYGYTF. CDR3 nucleotides: TGTGCCAGCAGTGAAAGGGGGGGCGGCTATGGCTACACCTTC.

This clone was observed once. V and J are TRBV7-3 and TRBJ1-1; D is unclear. In germline, CDR1 is SGHTA, CDR2 FQGTGA. CDR3 size: 13 residues. Trimming removed 5 bases at V and 0 bases at J, with 7 bases between. CDR3 residues: CASSVNLNTEAFF. The CDR3 nucleotides are TGTGCCAGCAGCGTGAACTTGAACACTGAAGCTTTCTTT.

The chain recombines TRBV6-5 with TRBJ2-7; 13 bases line up with TRBD2. V shed 6 bases and J 5 bases; nucleotides not matched to a gene: 4. The germline V gene has CDR1 MNHEY and CDR2 SVGAGI. The CDR3 contains 14 residues. CDR3 coding DNA: TGTGCCAGCAGGGGACTAGCGGGGACCCACGAGCAGTACTTC. It encodes CASRGLAGTHEQYF.

The chain is built from TRBV4-1 and TRBJ2-7; 11 bases line up with TRBD2. CDR3 length equals 15 residues. Per germline, CDR1 MGHRA and CDR2 YSYEKL. V dropped 3 bases and J dropped 4; count of bases not matched to a gene: 5. CDR3 nucleotides: TGCGCCAGCAGCCACCCCACTAGCGGGGGTTACGAGCAGTACTTC. Its protein product is CASSHPTSGGYEQYF.

This clone occurred once. The chain employs TRBV10-3 and TRBJ2-7, with unresolved D. This CDR3 region has 13 residues. Trimming took off 3 bases at V and 0 bases at J, with 6 bases between the two ends. The V gene's germline CDR1 is ENHRY and CDR2 SYGVKD. The CDR3, as DNA: TGTGCCATCAGTGACAGACACTCCTACGAGCAGTACTTC. It translates to CAISDRHSYEQYF.

The chain has TRBV2 and TRBJ1-3, with D possibly being TRBD1 (6 bases). The CDR3 consists of 15 residues. Trimming pared 3 bases from V and 0 bases from J, leaving 9 bases between. Germline-derived CDR1 and CDR2 are SNHLY and FYNNEI. In DNA, the CDR3 is TGTGCCAGCAGTGACAGGGGCATCTCTGGAAACACCATATATTTT. Translating gives CASSDRGISGNTIYF.

The genes are TRBV18 and TRBJ1-2; possible D gene TRBD1, 6 bases. In germline, CDR1 is KGHSH, CDR2 LQKENI. Trimming left V 0 bases short and J 6 bases short, with 14 bases between. The CDR3 sequence is 15 residues long. CDR3 DNA sequence: TGTGCCAGCTCACCACCAGCAGGGGAAGAAGATGGCTACACCTTC. This translates into CASSPPAGEEDGYTF.

The V gene is TRBV6-5, the J gene TRBJ2-1; TRBD2 is a possible D gene (6 bases). CDR3 length equals 15 residues. Trimming took off 2 bases at V and 10 bases at J, with 18 bases between the two ends. Looked up from germline, CDR1 is MNHEY and CDR2 is SVGAGI. The DNA of the CDR3 is TGTGCCAGCAGTTACGGGGACTCCATATTCTTCGAGCAGTTCTTC. It is translated as CASSYGDSIFFEQFF.

The J gene is TRBJ2-2, the V gene TRBV9, with TRBD2 matching 13 bases. J gave up 6 bases and V 3 bases, and 2 bases lay outside the gene matches. CDR3 size: 15 residues. In germline, CDR1 is SGDLS, CDR2 YYNGEE. CDR3 bases: TGTGCCAGCAGCGGGACTAGCGGGGGAGCCGGGGAGCTGTTTTTT. Amino acids: CASSGTSGGAGELFF.

This chain connects TRBV27 to TRBJ2-3; D is undetermined. This CDR3 region has 16 residues. Germline loops: CDR1 MNHEY, CDR2 SMNVEV (reference sequence). V was trimmed by 4 bases and J by 1 base, leaving 15 bases between them. The CDR3 sequence is CASSSLLGEGTDTQYF. DNA for the CDR3: TGTGCCAGCAGTTCCCTCCTAGGTGAGGGCACAGATACGCAGTATTTT.

This clone was observed a handful of times. The chain has TRBV30 and TRBJ2-1; the D gene is possibly TRBD2 (6 bases). Trimming shortened V by 5 bases and J by 9 bases, and 20 bases separated the two germline ends. The germline gives CDR1 GTSNPN, CDR2 SVGIG (reference sequence). The length of the CDR3 is 14 residues. The CDR3 loop is CAWSGRTAGGEQFF. CDR3 in DNA: TGTGCCTGGTCGGGGAGGACCGCCGGCGGTGAGCAGTTCTTC.

The V gene is TRBV5-4, the J gene TRBJ1-3; the D is unclear. The germline gives CDR1 SGHNT, CDR2 YYREEE (reference sequence). CDR3 size: 12 residues. Deletions cut 3 bases from V and 7 bases from J, with 8 bases between. For the CDR3, the DNA is TGTGCCAGCAGCTCCTTCGGGAACACCATATATTTT. Protein: CASSSFGNTIYF.